Shown below are 11 T cell receptor beta chains from a single sample sequenced in a study of T cells after somatic rescue of genetic block. TCRdb's table, derived via immunoSEQ multiplex PCR, lists solely in-frame clones and lacks some. This table holds approximately 88,000 clones, 85% to 90% found once. Material: peripheral blood mononuclear cells (PBMCs). The source of these receptors is a woman aged 18-29 years.

The chain is built from TRBV2 and TRBJ1-1; D gene uncertain. The CDR3 is 15 residues long. Per the germline V gene, CDR1 is SNHLY and CDR2 is FYNNEI. The V gene lost 6 bases and the J gene lost 1 base, with 15 bases spanning the gap. The CDR3 coding sequence is TGTGCCAGCAGGATCCGGGCCTACCAGAACACTGAAGCTTTCTTT. Its translation is CASRIRAYQNTEAFF. Together with reference TRBV2 and TRBJ1-1, the CDR3 gives the full variable domain: EPEVTQTPSHQVTQMGQEVILRCVPISNHLYFYWYRQILGQKVEFLVSFYNNEISEKSEIFDDQFSVERPDGSNFTLKIRSTKLEDSAMYFCASRIRAYQNTEAFFGQGTRLTVV.

In its sample, this clone was seen once. The J gene is TRBJ2-3, the V gene TRBV18, with a tentative D call TRBD2 (7 bases). The CDR3 has 18 amino acids. Trimming left V 3 bases short and J 4 bases short, with 23 bases between. Germline values: CDR1 KGHSH, CDR2 LQKENI. CDR3 DNA: TGTGCCAGCTCACCCGTCCGGGACCACAGAGGGGGGGCAGATACGCAGTATTTT. This translates into CASSPVRDHRGGADTQYF.

This clone was counted once. The rearrangement links TRBV7-9 to TRBJ1-3, with a possible D match to TRBD1 (5 bases). Germline loops: CDR1 SEHNR, CDR2 FQNEAQ (reference sequence). Trimming removed 5 bases at V and 1 base at J, with 12 bases between. The CDR3 is 15 amino acids. CDR3 sequence: CASSEDQGSGNTIYF. The CDR3 DNA is TGTGCCAGCAGCGAGGATCAGGGATCTGGAAACACCATATATTTT.

The V and J genes are TRBV28 and TRBJ2-1, with TRBD1 identical over 8 bases. The CDR3 loop spans 16 amino acids. The germline V gene has CDR1 MDHEN and CDR2 SYDVKM. Losses at the gene ends were 6 bases for V and 4 bases for J; bases not matched to a gene: 11. The CDR3 sequence is CASSSQGARSYNEQFF. The CDR3 bases are TGTGCCAGCAGCTCCCAGGGGGCCCGATCATACAATGAGCAGTTCTTC.

The gene calls are TRBV4-1 and TRBJ1-2; 9 nucleotides match TRBD1. Germline trimming cut 3 bases from V and 7 bases from J; bases unmatched to any gene: 9. CDR1 is MGHRA and CDR2 is YSYEKL in the germline V gene. The CDR3 length is 15 residues. The CDR3 is CASSQNSGTGIGYTF. CDR3 sequence (DNA): TGCGCCAGCAGCCAGAACTCTGGGACAGGGATTGGCTACACCTTC.

The chain carries TRBV6-1 and TRBJ1-2, with a possible D match to TRBD1 (6 bases). Germline V CDR1 and CDR2: MNHNS, SASEGT. CDR3 length: 12 amino acids. Deletions cut 5 bases from V and 6 bases from J, with 10 bases between. CDR3 DNA: TGTGCCAGCAGTTGGACAGTAGATGGCTACACCTTC. Its protein product is CASSWTVDGYTF.

This chain uses TRBV5-1 with TRBJ2-3; D gene unclear. Germline V gene sequence: CDR1 SGHRS, CDR2 YFSETQ. The CDR3 covers 14 residues. The germline V and J ends were trimmed by 0 bases and 2 bases, with 7 bases remaining between them. The CDR3 reads CASSLGQPTDTQYF. CDR3 DNA: TGCGCCAGCAGCTTGGGGCAGCCCACAGATACGCAGTATTTT.

The chain joins TRBV6-5 to TRBJ2-1; TRBD2 is a possible D gene (6 bases). In germline, CDR1 is MNHEY, CDR2 SVGAGI. The CDR3 length is 14 residues. V was clipped by 2 bases and J by 6 bases, with 11 bases between them. The CDR3 loop reads CASSYRLASNEQFF. The CDR3 DNA follows: TGTGCCAGCAGTTACCGTCTAGCGAGCAATGAGCAGTTCTTC.

In DNA, the CDR3 is TGTGCCAGCAGCTTGGAGGGGGCGCCCCTCGGGGCCAACGTCCTGACTTTC. Translating it yields CASSLEGAPLGANVLTF. The rearrangement joins TRBV5-4 to TRBJ2-6; the match to TRBD1 covers 7 bases. CDR3 length: 17 amino acids. Germline V gives CDR1 SGHNT, CDR2 YYREEE (reference sequence). V trimming: 0 bases; J trimming: 4 bases; junction bases outside the gene matches: 7.

The table lists this clone with a count of one. The CDR3 coding sequence is TGCGCCAGCAGCTTGGCCCCGTCCGGCGGGGAGCTGTTTTTT. This encodes CASSLAPSGGELFF. This chain uses TRBV5-1 with TRBJ2-2; D remains ambiguous. Trimming pared 0 bases from V and 7 bases from J, leaving 10 bases between. This CDR3 comprises 14 residues. The germline V gene encodes CDR1 SGHRS and CDR2 YFSETQ. The whole variable domain, filled in from reference TRBV5-1 and TRBJ2-2, reads KAGVTQTPRYLIKTRGQQVTLSCSPISGHRSVSWYQQTPGQGLQFLFEYFSETQRNKGNFPGRFSGRQFSNSRSEMNVSTLELGDSALYLCASSLAPSGGELFFGEGSRLTVL.

The chain employs TRBV2 and TRBJ2-7, with 11 bases lining up with TRBD1. This CDR3 has 15 amino acids. Germline CDR1 is SNHLY and CDR2 is FYNNEI. Losses at the gene ends were 8 bases for V and 6 bases for J; bases not matched to a gene: 12. The CDR3 DNA reads TGTGCCAGCCAAGGCTACCGGGACAGGGGGGGCGAGCAGTACTTC. Encoded protein: CASQGYRDRGGEQYF.